This T cell receptor (beta chain) originates from a study of T cells in Graves' hyperthyroidism and ophthalmopathy (dated by TCRdb to between 2018 and 2020). Study-level background: Peripheral blood was collected at initial diagnosis, before any treatment. TCR V-J signatures able to tell the groups apart were searched for in a discovery cohort of around 95 patients, of whom over 40 had Graves' ophthalmopathy and 55 to 60 had stable Graves' hyperthyroidism. An independent validation cohort of around 19 hyperthyroidism patients and roughly 16 patients who later progressed to ophthalmopathy tested prospective prediction of ophthalmopathy. The approximately 90 discovery patients were randomly split 7:3 into training and test sets. Thyroid tissue and blood T-cell repertoires from over 5 Graves' hyperthyroidism patients were also compared in the study. After sampling, hyperthyroidism patients received methimazole starting at 30 mg daily, and ophthalmopathy patients received high-dose intravenous methylprednisolone. The paper reports TCR Vbeta CDR3 sequencing of more than 120 peripheral blood samples: fewer than 50 ophthalmopathy, around 80 hyperthyroidism and some 17 progressor patients.

TCR beta CDR3 regions were amplified from RNA transcripts. The TCR CDR3 was subjected to a first round of RT-PCR using the HTBI primer set and the Qiagen OneStep RT-PCR kit. A second multiplex PCR round built the libraries, followed by size selection and purification. Libraries were sequenced paired-end with 100 bp reads on an Illumina HiSeq2000. Per the original workflow: Raw data were processed with SOAPnuke, discarding reads with adapters, uncalled bases, mean Phred below 15, or no exact constant-primer or identifier match. COPE v1.2.5 was used to merge high-quality paired reads, and clonotypes were defined as unique nucleotide sequences. MiTCR v1.1 was used to align the clonotypes against IMGT TRBV, TRBD and TRBJ reference segments. The analysis included only V-J combinations with a frequency above 0.0001, which together covered roughly 99% of the repertoires. The TCS score was defined as the ratio of F50 (clonal expansion) to E x V (chaos), calculated using BLOSUM62-based TCRdist between CDR3 peptides within each V-J. Welch's t-statistics and random forest reduced 450 to 600 V-J features to 13, which were used in a naive Bayes classifier (R e1071). TCRdb cleaned the public reads at Q25 with fastp, built clones with MiXCR and kept in-frame beta chains. One record per CDR3 amino acid sequence lists the most common genes and DNA. V and J calls and clone size were set by TCRdb, not the authors. This sample has approximately 590,000 distinct CDR3 sequences in its table, and more than 15% of those were observed once. The ten largest clones add up to around 7.8% of the sample.

The investigation overall reported the following: In validation, progression to ophthalmopathy was predicted by the model with more than 65% sensitivity and 72% to 85% specificity, a median of about 6.4 months before onset. Most expanded thyroid clonotypes (frequency above 0.001) were also detected in blood, suggesting blood repertoires may reflect thyroid immune responses. No statistical method was used to fix the sample size in advance, and group allocation was not hidden from the investigators. A model built on a 13 V-J signature distinguished ophthalmopathy from stable hyperthyroidism, reaching about 88% sensitivity and under 84% specificity in cross-validation and 80%/75% in testing.

A word on this clonotype: Its antigen is unknown. Per-base quality was not reported, and no clone a single base away is much larger than it.

Stable Graves' hyperthyroidism was defined as no progression to ophthalmopathy during 18 months of follow-up. Hyperthyroidism patients were newly diagnosed, with disease duration under 2 months, and aged 18 to 65 years. Any patient with an uncontrolled infection, another autoimmune disease, pregnancy or lactation was excluded. Diagnoses relied on clinical symptoms, serum thyroxine and TRAb, thyroid ultrasound and orbital computed tomography. Ficoll-Paque density gradient centrifugation was used to isolate PBMCs from approximately 10 ml of fresh peripheral blood. Total RNA was extracted using Trizol reagent, and RNA quality was assessed on an Agilent 2100 Bioanalyzer. Reading the germline V gene gives CDR1 MNHEY and CDR2 SVGEGT. From the cysteine through the phenylalanine, the CDR3 covers 14 amino acids. Only the CDR3 part of the read is kept: 42 bases, read in frame from the first base. Trimming takes 4 bases off V and 6 bases off J; junction bases not matched to a gene: 2.

The sample taken for sequencing was blood. The chain is encoded by TRBV6-2 or TRBV6-3 joined to TRBJ2-2; 10 middle bases align to TRBD2. The TCR originated in a woman aged 25 to 39 with Graves' hyperthyroidism. The CDR3 region reads CASSFGLAAGELFF. The sequenced DNA is TGTGCCAGCAGTTTCGGACTAGCGGCCGGGGAGCTGTTTTTT.